This TCR beta chain was captured in a study of T cells in localized non-small cell lung cancer. Findings and limits, study-wide: Density of T cells in blood, when higher, went with longer overall survival.

Of note for this clone: Its target is unknown.

The CDR3 has 14 amino acids. V gave up 4 bases and J gave up 6 bases; unmatched junction bases: 2. Per germline, CDR1 SGHTS and CDR2 YDEGEE. Measured with immunoSEQ multiplex PCR; TCRdb has only the in-frame clones, and not every one. The repertoire has about 70,000 clones, 86% of them found once; the top ten carry just over 20%. The chain carries TRBV5-8 and TRBJ1-6; 9 nucleotides agree with TRBD1. The TCR originated in a male donor at least 60 years old with stage III squamous cell lung carcinoma. Sequencing was performed on peripheral blood, taken before any cancer treatment. The CDR3 nucleotides read TGTGCCAGCAGCCAGGGACAGGGTAATTCACCCCTCCACTTT. It yields the protein CASSQGQGNSPLHF. Based on the CDR3 plus reference TRBV5-8 and TRBJ1-6, the full variable domain is EAGVTQSPTHLIKTRGQQATLRCSPISGHTSVYWYQQALGLGLQFLLWYDEGEERNRGNFPPRFSGRQFPNYSSELNVNALELEDSALYLCASSQGQGNSPLHFGNGTRLTVT.